The present T cell receptor beta chain was sequenced within a study of T cells in Graves' hyperthyroidism and ophthalmopathy. This clonotype was counted between two and nine times. Authors of the study amplified TCR beta CDR3 regions from RNA transcripts. Primed by the HTBI set, a first-round RT-PCR was run on the TCR CDR3. TCRdb ran MiXCR on the multiplex PCR reads and lists one entry per CDR3 protein. The repertoire holds under 750,000 distinct CDR3 sequences, with 18% as singletons. Material for sequencing was blood. The receptor's source is a woman in her 50s with Graves' hyperthyroidism that later progressed to Graves' ophthalmopathy.

CDR3 region: CASSPAVGLDTEAFF. CDR3 in DNA: TGTGCCAGCAGCCCCGCCGTAGGGTTGGACACTGAAGCTTTCTTT. The chain is built from TRBV7-6 and TRBJ1-1; D gene ambiguous. Germline loops: CDR1 SGHVS, CDR2 FNYEAQ. The CDR3 runs 15 residues. Trimming took off 5 bases at V and 3 bases at J, with 16 bases between the two ends.